This TCR beta chain was found in a study of graft-versus-host responses after intestinal transplantation. Study-wide results and caveats: Peak circulating GvH clone levels were associated with early post-transplant HvG declines. Recipient-marrow GvH clones were detected, some having first appeared in ileum or blood.

The method was immunoSEQ multiplex PCR; TCRdb's version includes in-frame clones alone and lacks a portion of them. The table includes over 90,000 clones, around 91% detected once. Regarding this clone: What it binds is unknown.

The germline V gene encodes CDR1 LGHNA and CDR2 YNFKEQ. Trimming at V came to 8 bases and at J to 4 bases, leaving 13 bases not matched to a gene. The length of the CDR3 is 18 residues. The clonotype comes from a human donor who was the organ donor for an intestinal transplant. The chain couples TRBV4-2 to TRBJ2-6; 11 bases fit TRBD2. This sample comprised unstimulated CD4+ T cells sorted from spleen or lymph node cells, obtained before transplant. The CDR3 loop reads CASCKPGLAASGANVLTF. Here the CDR3 DNA reads TGTGCCAGCTGCAAGCCGGGACTAGCGGCGTCAGGGGCCAACGTCCTGACTTTC.